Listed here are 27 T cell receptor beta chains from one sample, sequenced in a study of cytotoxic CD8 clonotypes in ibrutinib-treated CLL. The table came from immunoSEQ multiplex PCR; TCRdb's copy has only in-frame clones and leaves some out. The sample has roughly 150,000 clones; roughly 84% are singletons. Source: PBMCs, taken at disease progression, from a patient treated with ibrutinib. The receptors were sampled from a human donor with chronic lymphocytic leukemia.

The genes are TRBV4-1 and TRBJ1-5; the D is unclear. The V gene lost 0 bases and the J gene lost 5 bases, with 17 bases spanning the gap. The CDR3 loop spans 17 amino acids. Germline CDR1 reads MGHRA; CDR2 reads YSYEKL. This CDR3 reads CASSQDLSASGYQPQHF. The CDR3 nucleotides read TGCGCCAGCAGCCAAGATCTTTCAGCATCGGGGTATCAGCCCCAGCATTTT.

The CDR3 protein is CASSEARSGGPDTGELFF. CDR3 DNA sequence: TGTGCCAGCAGTGAAGCGCGATCGGGAGGGCCAGACACCGGGGAGCTGTTTTTT. The chain recombines TRBV6-1 with TRBJ2-2, with 8 bases matching TRBD2. J gave up 3 bases and V 0 bases, and 9 bases lay outside the gene matches. This CDR3 has 18 residues. The germline V gene has CDR1 MNHNS and CDR2 SASEGT.

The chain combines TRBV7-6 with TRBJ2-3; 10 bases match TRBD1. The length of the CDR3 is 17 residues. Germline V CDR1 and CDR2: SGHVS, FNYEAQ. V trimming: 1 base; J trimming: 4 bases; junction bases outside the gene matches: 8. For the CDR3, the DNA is TGTGCCAGCAGCTTAGTCGGTGGACAGGGGGTCCCAGATACGCAGTATTTT. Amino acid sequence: CASSLVGGQGVPDTQYF.

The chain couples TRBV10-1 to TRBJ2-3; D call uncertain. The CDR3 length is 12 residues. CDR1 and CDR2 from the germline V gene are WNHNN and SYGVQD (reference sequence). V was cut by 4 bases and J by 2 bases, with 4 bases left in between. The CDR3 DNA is TGCGCCAGCAGTGGGGACACAGATACGCAGTATTTT. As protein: CASSGDTDTQYF.

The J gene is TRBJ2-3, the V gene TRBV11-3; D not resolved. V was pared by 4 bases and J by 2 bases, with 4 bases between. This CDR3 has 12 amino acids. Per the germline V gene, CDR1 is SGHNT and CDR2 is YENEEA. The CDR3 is CASSSYTDTQYF. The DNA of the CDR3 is TGTGCCAGCAGCTCCTACACAGATACGCAGTATTTT.

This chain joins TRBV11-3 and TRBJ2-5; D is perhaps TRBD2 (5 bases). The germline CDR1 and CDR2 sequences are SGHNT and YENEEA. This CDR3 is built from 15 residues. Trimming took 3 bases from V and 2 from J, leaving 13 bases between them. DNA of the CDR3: TGTGCCAGCAGCTTGGGCGGTTCGGGGCAAGAGACCCAGTACTTC. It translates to CASSLGGSGQETQYF. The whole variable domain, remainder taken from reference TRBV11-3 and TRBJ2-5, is EAGVVQSPRYKIIEKKQPVAFWCNPISGHNTLYWYLQNLGQGPELLIRYENEEAVDDSQLPKDRFSAERLKGVDSTLKIQPAELGDSAVYLCASSLGGSGQETQYFGPGTRLLVL.

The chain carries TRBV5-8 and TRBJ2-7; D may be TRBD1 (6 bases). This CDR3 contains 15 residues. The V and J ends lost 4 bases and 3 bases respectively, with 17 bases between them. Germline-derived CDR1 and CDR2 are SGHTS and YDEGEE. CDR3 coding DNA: TGTGCCAGCAGCAGGGGGATGGGGTCAAGCTACGAGCAGTACTTC. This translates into CASSRGMGSSYEQYF.

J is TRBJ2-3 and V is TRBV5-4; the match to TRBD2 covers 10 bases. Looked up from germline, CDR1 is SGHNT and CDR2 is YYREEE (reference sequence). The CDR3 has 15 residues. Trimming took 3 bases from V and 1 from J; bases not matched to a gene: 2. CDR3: CASSSGLAGTDTQYF. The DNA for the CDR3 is TGTGCCAGCAGCTCAGGACTAGCGGGCACAGATACGCAGTATTTT.

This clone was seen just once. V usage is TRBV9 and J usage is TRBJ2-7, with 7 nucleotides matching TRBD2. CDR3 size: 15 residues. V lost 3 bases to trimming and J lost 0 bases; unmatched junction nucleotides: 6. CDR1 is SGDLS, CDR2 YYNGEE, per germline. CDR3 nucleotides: TGTGCCAGCAGCGCCCGGGGGGATCGCTCCTACGAGCAGTACTTC. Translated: CASSARGDRSYEQYF.

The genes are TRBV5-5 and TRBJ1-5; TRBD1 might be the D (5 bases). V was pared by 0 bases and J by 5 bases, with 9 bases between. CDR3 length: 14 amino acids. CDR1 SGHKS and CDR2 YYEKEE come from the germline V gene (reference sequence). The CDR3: CASSLETGDQPQHF. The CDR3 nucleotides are TGTGCCAGCAGCTTGGAGACGGGGGATCAGCCCCAGCATTTT.

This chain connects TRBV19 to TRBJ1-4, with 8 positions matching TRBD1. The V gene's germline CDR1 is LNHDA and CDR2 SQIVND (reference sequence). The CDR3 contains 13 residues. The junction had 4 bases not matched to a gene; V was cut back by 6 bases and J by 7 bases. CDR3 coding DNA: TGTGCCAGTAGCCTGACAGGGGTTGAAAAACTGTTTTTT. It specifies CASSLTGVEKLFF.

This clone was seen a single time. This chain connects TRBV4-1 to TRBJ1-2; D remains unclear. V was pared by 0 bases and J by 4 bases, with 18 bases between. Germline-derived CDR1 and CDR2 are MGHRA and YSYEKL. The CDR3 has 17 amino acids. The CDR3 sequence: CASSQDLTEGLAYGYTF. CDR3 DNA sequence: TGCGCCAGCAGCCAAGATCTAACAGAAGGGTTGGCCTATGGCTACACCTTC.

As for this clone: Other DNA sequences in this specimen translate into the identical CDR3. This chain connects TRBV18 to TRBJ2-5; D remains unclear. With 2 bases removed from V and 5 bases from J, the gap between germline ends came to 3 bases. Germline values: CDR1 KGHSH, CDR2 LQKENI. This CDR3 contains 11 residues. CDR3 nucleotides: TGTGCCAGCTCACCATCGGAGACCCAGTACTTC. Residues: CASSPSETQYF.

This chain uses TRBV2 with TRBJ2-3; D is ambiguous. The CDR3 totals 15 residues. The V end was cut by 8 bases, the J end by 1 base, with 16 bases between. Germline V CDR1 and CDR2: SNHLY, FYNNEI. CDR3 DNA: TGTGCCAGCCGCCTTGACATGATGGGCACAGATACGCAGTATTTT. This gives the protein CASRLDMMGTDTQYF.

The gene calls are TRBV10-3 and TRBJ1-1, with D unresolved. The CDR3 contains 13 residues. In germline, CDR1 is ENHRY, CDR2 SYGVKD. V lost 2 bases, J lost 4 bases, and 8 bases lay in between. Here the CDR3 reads CAISEPLGTEAFF. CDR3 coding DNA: TGTGCCATCAGTGAGCCACTGGGCACTGAAGCTTTCTTT.

The CDR3 is CASSQDSYGRNTGELFF. CDR3 in DNA: TGCGCCAGCAGCCAAGATTCATACGGAAGAAACACCGGGGAGCTGTTTTTT. The gene calls are TRBV4-1 and TRBJ2-2; D not certain. V lost 0 bases, J lost 2 bases, and 13 bases lay in between. The CDR3 runs 17 residues. Germline-derived CDR1 and CDR2 are MGHRA and YSYEKL.

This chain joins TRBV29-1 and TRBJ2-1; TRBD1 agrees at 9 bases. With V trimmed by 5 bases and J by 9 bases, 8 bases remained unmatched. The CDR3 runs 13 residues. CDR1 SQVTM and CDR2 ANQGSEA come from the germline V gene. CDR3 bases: TGCAGCGTTTTGGGACAGGGTAACAGTGAGCAGTTCTTC. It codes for CSVLGQGNSEQFF.

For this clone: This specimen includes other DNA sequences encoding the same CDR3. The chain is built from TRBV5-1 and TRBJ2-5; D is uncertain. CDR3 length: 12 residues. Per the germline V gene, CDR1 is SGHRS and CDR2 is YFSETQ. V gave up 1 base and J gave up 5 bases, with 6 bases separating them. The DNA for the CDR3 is TGCGCCAGCAGCTTGTTGGGTGAGACCCAGTACTTC. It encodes CASSLLGETQYF.

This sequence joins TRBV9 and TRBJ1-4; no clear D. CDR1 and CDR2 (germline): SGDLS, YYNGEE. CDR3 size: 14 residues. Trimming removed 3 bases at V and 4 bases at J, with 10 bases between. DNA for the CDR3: TGTGCCAGCAGCGCGGACGGGAATAATGAAAAACTGTTTTTT. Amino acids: CASSADGNNEKLFF. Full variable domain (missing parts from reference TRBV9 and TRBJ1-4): DSGVTQTPKHLITATGQRVTLRCSPRSGDLSVYWYQQSLDQGLQFLIQYYNGEERAKGNILERFSAQQFPDLHSELNLSSLELGDSALYFCASSADGNNEKLFFGSGTQLSVL.

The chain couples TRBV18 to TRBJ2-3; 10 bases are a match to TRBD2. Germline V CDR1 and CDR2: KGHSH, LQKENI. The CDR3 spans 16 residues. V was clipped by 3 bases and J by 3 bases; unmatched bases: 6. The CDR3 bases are TGTGCCAGCTCACCGTCTAGCGGGAGAGGGACAGATACGCAGTATTTT. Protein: CASSPSSGRGTDTQYF.

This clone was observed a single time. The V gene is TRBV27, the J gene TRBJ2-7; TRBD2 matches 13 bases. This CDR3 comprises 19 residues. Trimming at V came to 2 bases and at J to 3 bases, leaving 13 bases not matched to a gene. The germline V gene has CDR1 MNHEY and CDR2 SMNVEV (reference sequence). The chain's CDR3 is CASSLKGNIGTSGIYEQYF. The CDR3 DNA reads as TGTGCCAGCAGTTTAAAGGGGAATATCGGGACTAGCGGGATCTACGAGCAGTACTTC.

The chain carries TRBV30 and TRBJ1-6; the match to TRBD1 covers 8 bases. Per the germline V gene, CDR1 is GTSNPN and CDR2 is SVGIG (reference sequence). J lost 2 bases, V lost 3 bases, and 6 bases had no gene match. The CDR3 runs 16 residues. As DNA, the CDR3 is TGTGCCTGGAGCGCAGGGGGCTACACCTATAATTCACCCCTCCACTTT. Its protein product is CAWSAGGYTYNSPLHF.

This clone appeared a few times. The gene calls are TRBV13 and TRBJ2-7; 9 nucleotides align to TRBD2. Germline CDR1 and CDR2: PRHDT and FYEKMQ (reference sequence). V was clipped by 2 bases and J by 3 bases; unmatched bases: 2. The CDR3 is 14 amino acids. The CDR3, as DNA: TGTGCCAGCAGCTTAACAGCGGGAGGCTACGAGCAGTACTTC. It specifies CASSLTAGGYEQYF.

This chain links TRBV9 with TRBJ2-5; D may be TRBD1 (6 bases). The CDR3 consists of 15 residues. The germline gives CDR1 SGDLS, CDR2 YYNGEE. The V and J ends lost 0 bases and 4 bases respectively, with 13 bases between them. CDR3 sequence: CASSVAGAHGETQYF. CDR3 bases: TGTGCCAGCAGCGTAGCAGGGGCCCATGGAGAGACCCAGTACTTC.

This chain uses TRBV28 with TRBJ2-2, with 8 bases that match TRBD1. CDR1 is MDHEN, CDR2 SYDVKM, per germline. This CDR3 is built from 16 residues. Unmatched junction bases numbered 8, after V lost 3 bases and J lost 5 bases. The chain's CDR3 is CASSFRGRVETGELFF. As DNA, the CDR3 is TGTGCCAGCAGTTTCAGGGGGCGGGTTGAGACCGGGGAGCTGTTTTTT.

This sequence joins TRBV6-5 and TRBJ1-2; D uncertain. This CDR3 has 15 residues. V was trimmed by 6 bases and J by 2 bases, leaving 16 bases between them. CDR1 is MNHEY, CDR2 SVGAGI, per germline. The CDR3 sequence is CASSLVQDGNYGYTF. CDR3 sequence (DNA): TGTGCCAGCAGCCTCGTCCAGGACGGAAACTATGGCTACACCTTC.

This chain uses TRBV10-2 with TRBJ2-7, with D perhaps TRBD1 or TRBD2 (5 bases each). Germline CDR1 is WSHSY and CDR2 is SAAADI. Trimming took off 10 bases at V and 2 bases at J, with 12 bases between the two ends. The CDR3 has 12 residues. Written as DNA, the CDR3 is TGCGCCACCCGGGACGGCCCCTACGAGCAGTACTTC. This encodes CATRDGPYEQYF.